Following are 15 T cell receptor beta chains from one sample sequenced in a study of blood T cell repertoires in COVID-19. The table came from immunoSEQ multiplex PCR; TCRdb's copy has only in-frame clones and leaves some out. Of a few hundred thousand clones in the sample, 85% were seen once. Sequences were obtained from peripheral blood. The source of these receptors is a woman aged 18 to 35 with acute or convalescent COVID-19.

The genes are TRBV24-1 and TRBJ1-1; 9 bases fit TRBD1. Germline-derived CDR1 and CDR2 are KGHDR and SFDVKD. V gave up 10 bases and J gave up 5 bases; unmatched junction bases: 7. The CDR3 is made up of 13 amino acids. The CDR3 DNA is TGTGCCACGAATACAGGGGGCTGGACTGAAGCTTTCTTT. It codes for CATNTGGWTEAFF.

This clone turned up a few times. The V and J genes are TRBV3-1 (or the pseudogene TRBV3-2) and TRBJ1-5; D is possibly TRBD1 (6 bases). The CDR3 length is 13 residues. Trimming removed 5 bases from V and 5 bases from J, with 10 bases in between. Looked up from germline, CDR1 is LGHDT and CDR2 is YNNKEL (reference sequence). CDR3 residues: CASSSNRDQPQHF. CDR3 bases: TGTGCCAGCAGCTCTAACAGGGATCAGCCCCAGCATTTT.

The J gene is TRBJ2-5, the V gene TRBV11-2; no clear D gene. The CDR3 is 10 residues long. V lost 5 bases, J lost 7 bases, and 5 bases lay in between. Per germline, CDR1 SGHAT and CDR2 FQNNGV. The CDR3 DNA is TGTGCCAGCAGCGGCGGGACCCAGTACTTC. Translating it yields CASSGGTQYF.

The chain is built from TRBV10-3 and TRBJ2-7; TRBD1 matches at 7 bases. J gave up 6 bases and V 6 bases, and 11 bases lay outside the gene matches. The CDR3 is 14 amino acids. The germline V gene encodes CDR1 ENHRY and CDR2 SYGVKD. The CDR3 bases are TGTGCCATCAGATCCGGGACAGCCAGGTCCGAGCAGTACTTC. It codes for CAIRSGTARSEQYF.

The V and J genes are TRBV6-5 and TRBJ1-2; 8 bases agree with TRBD1. The ends lost 6 bases at V and 3 bases at J; junction bases unmatched: 9. The CDR3 extends over 15 amino acids. Germline V gene data show CDR1 as MNHEY and CDR2 as SVGAGI. As DNA, the CDR3 is TGTGCCAGCAGCTCCCCCAGCAGGGGGCACTATGGCTACACCTTC. It specifies CASSSPSRGHYGYTF.

The chain employs TRBV9 and TRBJ1-2, with 9 bases lining up with TRBD1. Germline values: CDR1 SGDLS, CDR2 YYNGEE. J gave up 8 bases and V 1 base, and 18 bases lay outside the gene matches. The CDR3 length is 18 residues. The CDR3: CASSVSRGTGSLLGGYTF. In DNA form, the CDR3 reads TGTGCCAGCAGCGTATCAAGAGGGACAGGGTCTCTTTTAGGGGGCTACACCTTC.

The genes are TRBV28 and TRBJ1-2, with no clear D. Trimming took off 3 bases at V and 8 bases at J, with 10 bases between the two ends. The CDR3 sequence is 12 residues long. In germline, CDR1 is MDHEN, CDR2 SYDVKM. The CDR3: CASSFSGVGYTF. Here the CDR3 DNA reads TGTGCCAGCAGTTTTAGCGGGGTAGGCTACACCTTC.

The genes are TRBV6-6 and TRBJ1-4; D unresolved. The CDR3 covers 13 residues. Per germline, CDR1 MNHNY and CDR2 SVGAGI (reference sequence). V was clipped by 6 bases and J by 6 bases, with 11 bases between them. The CDR3 protein is CASREGSYEKLFF. The CDR3 DNA follows: TGTGCCAGCAGGGAGGGCAGCTATGAAAAACTGTTTTTT.

CDR3 protein: CASRGQGDNSPLHF. The CDR3 region has the DNA TGTGCCAGCAGGGGACAGGGAGATAATTCACCCCTCCACTTT. This chain links TRBV7-9 with TRBJ1-6, with 9 bases identical to TRBD1. V lost 6 bases to trimming and J lost 5 bases; unmatched junction nucleotides: 2. The CDR3 totals 14 residues. Germline V CDR1 and CDR2: SEHNR, FQNEAQ (reference sequence).

This chain joins TRBV7-2 and TRBJ2-4, with 13 bases identical to TRBD2. J was trimmed by 5 bases and V by 1 base; bases with no gene match: 5. Germline V gene sequence: CDR1 SGHTA, CDR2 FQGNSA. The CDR3 totals 17 residues. Here the CDR3 reads CASSLGLLAGGQNIQYF. In DNA, the CDR3 is TGTGCCAGCAGCTTAGGACTACTAGCGGGGGGGCAAAACATTCAGTACTTC.

The chain links TRBV2 to TRBJ2-4, with TRBD1 as a possible D gene (6 bases). CDR1 and CDR2 (germline): SNHLY, FYNNEI. The V gene lost 5 bases and the J gene lost 9 bases, with 20 bases spanning the gap. This CDR3 comprises 15 residues. The CDR3 nucleotides read TGTGCCAGCAGTCGAATGACAGGTCCCAGGAGCATTCAGTACTTC. Protein: CASSRMTGPRSIQYF.

The chain combines TRBV5-1 with TRBJ2-2; D possibly corresponds to TRBD2 (6 bases). V was cut by 1 base and J by 0 bases, with 10 bases left in between. The CDR3 has 16 amino acids. Germline V CDR1 and CDR2: SGHRS, YFSETQ. The CDR3 DNA sequence: TGCGCCAGCAGCTTGCGGGGGTACGCGAACACCGGGGAGCTGTTTTTT. Translation: CASSLRGYANTGELFF.

DNA of the CDR3: TGTGCCAGCAGTCAGGTTAGGTCCGGGGAGCTGTTTTTT. Translated, it gives CASSQVRSGELFF. This chain uses TRBV7-6 with TRBJ2-2; D gene ambiguous. CDR3 length: 13 amino acids. V shed 6 bases and J shed 6 bases, with 11 bases lying between them. Per germline, CDR1 SGHVS and CDR2 FNYEAQ.

The chain has TRBV29-1 and TRBJ2-1; 8 nucleotides line up with TRBD1. CDR3 length: 13 amino acids. V lost 2 bases to trimming and J lost 7 bases; unmatched junction nucleotides: 4. CDR1 and CDR2 (germline): SQVTM, ANQGSEA. The DNA for the CDR3 is TGCAGCGTTGAATTGGACAGGGTGAATGAGCAGTTCTTC. Encoded protein: CSVELDRVNEQFF.

This chain joins TRBV5-4 and TRBJ2-5; 11 bases match TRBD2. CDR3 size: 14 residues. V lost 4 bases and J lost 4; bases outside the gene matches: 3. Germline V lookup: CDR1 SGHNT, CDR2 YYREEE (reference sequence). CDR3 bases: TGTGCCAGCAGCCCGGGGACTAGCGGAGAGACCCAGTACTTC. This sequence encodes CASSPGTSGETQYF.